The clone carrying this T cell receptor (beta chain) occurred a few times. The target antigen is unknown. V dropped 4 bases and J dropped 1 base, with 2 bases sitting between them. The CDR3 has 13 amino acids. The germline gives CDR1 SGHDN, CDR2 FVKESK. The data derive from a study of T cells in Graves' hyperthyroidism and ophthalmopathy. Study-wide findings and caveats: In the blood, most expanded thyroid clonotypes above 0.001 appeared as well.

Diagnoses were made from clinical symptoms, serum measures (thyroxine and TRAb), thyroid ultrasound and orbital computed tomography. Fresh peripheral blood, 8 to 10 ml of it, supplied the PBMCs. Template material for amplifying TCR beta CDR3 regions consisted of RNA transcripts. A set of HTBI primers served as the primers for a first-round RT-PCR of the TCR CDR3. TCRdb redid the calling of the multiplex PCR reads with MiXCR, one entry per CDR3 protein. Of around 380,000 distinct CDR3 sequences in the sample, roughly 13% were seen once. The receptor's source is a man between 25 and 39 years old with Graves' hyperthyroidism that later progressed to Graves' ophthalmopathy. J is TRBJ2-6 and V is TRBV14; D is undetermined. Material: blood. The CDR3 region is CASSRSGANVLTF. CDR3 in DNA: TGTGCCAGCAGCCGGTCTGGGGCCAACGTCCTGACTTTC.